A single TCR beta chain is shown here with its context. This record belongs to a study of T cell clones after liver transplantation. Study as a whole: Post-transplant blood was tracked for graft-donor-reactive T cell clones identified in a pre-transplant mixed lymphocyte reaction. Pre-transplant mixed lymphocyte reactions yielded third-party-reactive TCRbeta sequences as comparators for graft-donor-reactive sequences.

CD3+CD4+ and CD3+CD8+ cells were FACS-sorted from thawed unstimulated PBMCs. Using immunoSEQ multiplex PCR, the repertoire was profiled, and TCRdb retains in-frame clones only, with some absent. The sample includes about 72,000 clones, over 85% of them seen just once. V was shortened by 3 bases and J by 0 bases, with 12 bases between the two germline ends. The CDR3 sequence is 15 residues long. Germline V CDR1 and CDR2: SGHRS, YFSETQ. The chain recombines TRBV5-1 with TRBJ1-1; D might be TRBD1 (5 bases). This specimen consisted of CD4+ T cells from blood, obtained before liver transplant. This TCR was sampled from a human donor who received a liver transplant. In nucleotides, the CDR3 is TGCGCCAGCAGCTGGGGGACCAAGCTGAACACTGAAGCTTTCTTT. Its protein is CASSWGTKLNTEAFF.